Reported below is one T cell receptor (beta chain). This sample is drawn from a study of CD8 T cells in Susac syndrome. The authors reverse transcribed roughly 0.45 to 1 ug RNA with random hexamers. Each CDR3 protein is one row after TCRdb ran MiXCR on the immunoSEQ multiplex PCR reads. The sample yields 100,000 to 150,000 distinct CDR3 sequences, 93% seen once. The V gene's germline CDR1 is LGHNA and CDR2 YNFKEQ. Between the trimmed V and J ends, which lost 2 bases and 1 base, there was a span of 11 bases. This CDR3 spans 15 amino acids. The source material was CD8+ T cells from PBMCs. The sequence derives from a human donor with multiple sclerosis. The chain recombines TRBV4-2 with TRBJ2-5; D is possibly TRBD2 (5 bases). The CDR3 protein is CASSQTLAPQETQYF. The CDR3 DNA reads as TGTGCCAGCAGCCAAACCCTAGCTCCCCAAGAGACCCAGTACTTC.